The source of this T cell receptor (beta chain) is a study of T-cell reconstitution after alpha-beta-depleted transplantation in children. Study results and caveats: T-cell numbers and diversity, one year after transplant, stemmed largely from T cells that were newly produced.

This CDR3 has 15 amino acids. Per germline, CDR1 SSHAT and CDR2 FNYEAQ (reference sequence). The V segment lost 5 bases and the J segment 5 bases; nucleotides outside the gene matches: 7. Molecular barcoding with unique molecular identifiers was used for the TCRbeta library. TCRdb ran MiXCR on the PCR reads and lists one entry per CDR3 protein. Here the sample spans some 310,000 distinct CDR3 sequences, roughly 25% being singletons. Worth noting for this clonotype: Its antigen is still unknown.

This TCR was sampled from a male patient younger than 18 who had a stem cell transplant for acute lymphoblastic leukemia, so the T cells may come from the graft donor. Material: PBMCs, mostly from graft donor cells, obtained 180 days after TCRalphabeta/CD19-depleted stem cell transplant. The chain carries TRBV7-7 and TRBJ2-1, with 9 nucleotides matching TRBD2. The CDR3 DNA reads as TGTGCCAGCAGCGTGGTAGCGGGAGTGAACAATGAGCAGTTCTTC. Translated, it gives CASSVVAGVNNEQFF.